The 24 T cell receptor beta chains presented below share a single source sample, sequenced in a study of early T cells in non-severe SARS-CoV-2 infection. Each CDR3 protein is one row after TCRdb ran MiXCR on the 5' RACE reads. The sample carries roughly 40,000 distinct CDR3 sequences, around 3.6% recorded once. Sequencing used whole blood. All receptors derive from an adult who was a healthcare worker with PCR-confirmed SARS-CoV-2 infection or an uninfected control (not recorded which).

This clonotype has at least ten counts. CDR3 amino acids: CASSQVGGTADTQYF. CDR3 bases: TGTGCCAGCAGCCAAGTAGGAGGGACGGCAGATACGCAGTATTTT. The rearrangement uses TRBV14 and TRBJ2-3; D might be TRBD2 (6 bases). CDR3 length: 15 residues. V lost 1 base, J lost 4 bases, and 12 bases lay in between. The germline gives CDR1 SGHDN, CDR2 FVKESK.

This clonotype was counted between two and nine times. CDR3 sequence reads: CASSSGFTQPQHF. CDR3 nucleotide sequence: TGTGCCAGCAGCTCAGGATTTACGCAGCCCCAGCATTTT. The chain uses TRBV6-5 and TRBJ1-5; D uncertain. Trimming shortened V by 6 bases and J by 7 bases, and 13 bases separated the two germline ends. Per germline, CDR1 MNHEY and CDR2 SVGAGI. CDR3 length equals 13 residues.

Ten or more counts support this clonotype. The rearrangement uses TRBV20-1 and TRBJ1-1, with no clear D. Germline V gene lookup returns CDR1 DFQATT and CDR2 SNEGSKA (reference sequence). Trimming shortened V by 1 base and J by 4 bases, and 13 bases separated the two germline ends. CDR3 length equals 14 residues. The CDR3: CSARGGGGPTEAFF. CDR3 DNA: TGCAGTGCTAGAGGGGGAGGAGGGCCCACTGAAGCTTTCTTT.

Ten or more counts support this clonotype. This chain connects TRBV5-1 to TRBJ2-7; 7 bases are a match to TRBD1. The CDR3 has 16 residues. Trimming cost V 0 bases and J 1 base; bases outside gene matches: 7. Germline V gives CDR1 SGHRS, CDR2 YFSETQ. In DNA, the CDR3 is TGCGCCAGCAGCTTGGGGCTGGGACAGAGTTCCTACGAGCAGTACTTC. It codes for CASSLGLGQSSYEQYF.

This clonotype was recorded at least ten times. The CDR3 region has the DNA TGTGCCAGCGCCCCCGGCCCCTCCCGGGGGAACACTGAAGCTTTCTTT. Its translation: CASAPGPSRGNTEAFF. The chain carries TRBV12-3 or TRBV12-4 and TRBJ1-1; D unresolved. The CDR3 has 16 amino acids. V was cut by 8 bases and J by 1 base, with 20 bases left in between.

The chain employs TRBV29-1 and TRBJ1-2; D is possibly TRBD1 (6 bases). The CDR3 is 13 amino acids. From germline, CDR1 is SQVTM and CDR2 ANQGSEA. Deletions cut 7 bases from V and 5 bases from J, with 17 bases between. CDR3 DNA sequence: TGCAGCGCCGACGCAGGGGTACCGTATGGCTACACCTTC. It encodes CSADAGVPYGYTF.

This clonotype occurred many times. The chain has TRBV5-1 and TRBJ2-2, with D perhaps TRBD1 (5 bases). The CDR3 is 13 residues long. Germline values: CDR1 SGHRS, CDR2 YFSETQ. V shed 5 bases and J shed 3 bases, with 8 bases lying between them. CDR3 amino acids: CASRDTDTGELFF. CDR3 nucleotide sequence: TGCGCCAGCAGGGACACGGACACCGGGGAGCTGTTTTTT.

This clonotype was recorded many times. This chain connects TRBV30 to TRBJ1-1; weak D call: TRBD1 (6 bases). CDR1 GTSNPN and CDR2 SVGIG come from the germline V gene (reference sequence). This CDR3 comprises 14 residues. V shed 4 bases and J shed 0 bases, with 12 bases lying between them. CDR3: CAWKGTPMNTEAFF. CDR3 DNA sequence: TGTGCCTGGAAGGGGACACCCATGAACACTGAAGCTTTCTTT.

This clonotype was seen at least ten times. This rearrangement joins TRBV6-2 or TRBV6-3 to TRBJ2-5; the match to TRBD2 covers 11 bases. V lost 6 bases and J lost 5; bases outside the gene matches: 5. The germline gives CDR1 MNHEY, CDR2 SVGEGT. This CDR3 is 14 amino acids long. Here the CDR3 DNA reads TGTGCCAGCAGCCCTAGCGGGAGGCTGGAGACCCAGTACTTC. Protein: CASSPSGRLETQYF.

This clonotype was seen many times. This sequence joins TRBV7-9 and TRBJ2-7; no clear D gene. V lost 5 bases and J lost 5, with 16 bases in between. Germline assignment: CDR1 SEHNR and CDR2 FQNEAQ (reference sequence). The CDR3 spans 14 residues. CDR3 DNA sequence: TGTGCCAGCAGCGCCATGGTGCAGTCCCACGAGCAGTACTTC. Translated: CASSAMVQSHEQYF.

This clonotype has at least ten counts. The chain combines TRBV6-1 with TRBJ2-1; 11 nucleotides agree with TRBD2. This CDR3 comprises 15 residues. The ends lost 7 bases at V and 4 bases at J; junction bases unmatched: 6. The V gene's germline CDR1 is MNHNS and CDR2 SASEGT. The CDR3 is CASTLAGGAYNEQFF. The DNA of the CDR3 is TGTGCCAGCACCCTAGCGGGAGGTGCTTACAATGAGCAGTTCTTC.

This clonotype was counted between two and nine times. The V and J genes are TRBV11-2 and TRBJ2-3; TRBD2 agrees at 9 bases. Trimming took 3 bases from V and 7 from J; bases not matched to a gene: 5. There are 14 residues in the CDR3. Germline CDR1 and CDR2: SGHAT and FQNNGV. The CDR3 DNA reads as TGTGCCAGCAGCTTTGCGGGGGGGCCGCATACGCAGTATTTT. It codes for CASSFAGGPHTQYF. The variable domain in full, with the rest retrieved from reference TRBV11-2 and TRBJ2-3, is EAGVAQSPRYKIIEKRQSVAFWCNPISGHATLYWYQQILGQGPKLLIQFQNNGVVDDSQLPKDRFSAERLKGVDSTLKIQPAKLEDSAVYLCASSFAGGPHTQYFGPGTRLTVL.

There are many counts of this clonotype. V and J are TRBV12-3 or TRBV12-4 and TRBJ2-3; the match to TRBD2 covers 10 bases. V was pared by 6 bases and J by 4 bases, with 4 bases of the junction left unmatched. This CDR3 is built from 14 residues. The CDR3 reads CASSQAGGADTQYF. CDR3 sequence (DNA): TGTGCCAGCAGCCAAGCGGGGGGGGCAGATACGCAGTATTTT.

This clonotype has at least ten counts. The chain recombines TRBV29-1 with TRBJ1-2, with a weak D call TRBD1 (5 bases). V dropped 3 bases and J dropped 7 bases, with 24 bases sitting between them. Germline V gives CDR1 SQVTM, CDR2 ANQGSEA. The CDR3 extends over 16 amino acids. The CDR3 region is CSVEGQISPPSRGYTF. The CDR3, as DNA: TGCAGCGTTGAGGGGCAGATTTCCCCCCCATCTCGTGGCTACACCTTC.

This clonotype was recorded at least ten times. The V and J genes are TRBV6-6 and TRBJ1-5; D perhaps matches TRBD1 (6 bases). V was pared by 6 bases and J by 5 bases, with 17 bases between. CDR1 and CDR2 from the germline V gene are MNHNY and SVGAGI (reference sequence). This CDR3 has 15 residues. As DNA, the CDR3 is TGTGCCAGCAGCTCGCTTGGACAGCTTTATCAGCCCCAGCATTTT. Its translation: CASSSLGQLYQPQHF.

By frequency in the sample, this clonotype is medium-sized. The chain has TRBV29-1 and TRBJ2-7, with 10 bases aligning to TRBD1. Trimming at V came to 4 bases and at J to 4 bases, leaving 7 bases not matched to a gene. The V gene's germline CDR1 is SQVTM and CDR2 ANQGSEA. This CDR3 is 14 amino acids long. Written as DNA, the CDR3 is TGCAGCGTTGCATTCGGGACAGGGGATTACGAGCAGTACTTC. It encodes CSVAFGTGDYEQYF.

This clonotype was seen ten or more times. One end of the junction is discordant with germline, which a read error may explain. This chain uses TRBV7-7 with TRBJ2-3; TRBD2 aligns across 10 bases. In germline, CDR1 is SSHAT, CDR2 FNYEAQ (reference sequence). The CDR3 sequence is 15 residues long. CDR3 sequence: CASSLSGGASDTQYF. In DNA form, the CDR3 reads TGTGCTAGCAGCTTAAGCGGGGGGGCTTCTGATACGCAGTATTTT.

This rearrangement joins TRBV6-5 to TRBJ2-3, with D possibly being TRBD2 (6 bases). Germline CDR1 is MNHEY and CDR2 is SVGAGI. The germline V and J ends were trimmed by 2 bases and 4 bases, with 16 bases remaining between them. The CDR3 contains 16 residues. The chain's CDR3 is CASSYQAGRGPDTQYF. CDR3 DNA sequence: TGTGCCAGCAGTTACCAGGCGGGGAGAGGCCCAGATACGCAGTATTTT.

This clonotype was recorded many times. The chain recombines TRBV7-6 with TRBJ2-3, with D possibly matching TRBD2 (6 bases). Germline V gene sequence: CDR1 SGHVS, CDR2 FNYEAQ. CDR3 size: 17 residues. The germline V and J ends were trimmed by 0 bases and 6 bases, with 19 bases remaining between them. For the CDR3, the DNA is TGTGCCAGCAGCTTAGCTCCGGCGGGGAAAGGGGAGGATACGCAGTATTTT. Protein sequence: CASSLAPAGKGEDTQYF.

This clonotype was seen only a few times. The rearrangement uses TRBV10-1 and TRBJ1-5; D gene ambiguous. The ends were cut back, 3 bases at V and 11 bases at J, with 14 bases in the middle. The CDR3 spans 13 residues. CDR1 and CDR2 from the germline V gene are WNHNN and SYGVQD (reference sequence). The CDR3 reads CASSDRTAGAQHF. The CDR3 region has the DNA TGCGCCAGCAGTGACCGGACGGCCGGAGCCCAGCATTTT.

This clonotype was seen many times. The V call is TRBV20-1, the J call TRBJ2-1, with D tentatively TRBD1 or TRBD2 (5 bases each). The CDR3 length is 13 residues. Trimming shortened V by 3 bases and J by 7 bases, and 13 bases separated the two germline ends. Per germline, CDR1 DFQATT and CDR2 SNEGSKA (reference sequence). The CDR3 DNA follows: TGCAGTGCTAGCGGGGACCCCAGTAATGAGCAGTTCTTC. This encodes CSASGDPSNEQFF.

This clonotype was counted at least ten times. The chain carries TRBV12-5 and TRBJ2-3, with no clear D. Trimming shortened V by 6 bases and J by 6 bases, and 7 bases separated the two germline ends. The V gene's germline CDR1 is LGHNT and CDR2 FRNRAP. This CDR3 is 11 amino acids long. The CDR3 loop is CASGRWDTQYF. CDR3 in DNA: TGTGCTAGTGGCCGGTGGGATACGCAGTATTTT.

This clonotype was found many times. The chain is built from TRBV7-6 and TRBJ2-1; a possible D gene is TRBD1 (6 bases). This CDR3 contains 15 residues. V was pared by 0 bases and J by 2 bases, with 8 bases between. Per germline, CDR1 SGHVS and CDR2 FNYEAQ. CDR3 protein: CASSLAGAPYNEQFF. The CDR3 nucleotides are TGTGCCAGCAGCTTAGCGGGGGCCCCCTACAATGAGCAGTTCTTC. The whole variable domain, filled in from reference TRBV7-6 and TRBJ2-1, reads GAGVSQSPRYKVTKRGQDVALRCDPISGHVSLYWYRQALGQGPEFLTYFNYEAQQDKSGLPNDRFSAERPEGSISTLTIQRTEQRDSAMYRCASSLAGAPYNEQFFGPGTRLTVL.

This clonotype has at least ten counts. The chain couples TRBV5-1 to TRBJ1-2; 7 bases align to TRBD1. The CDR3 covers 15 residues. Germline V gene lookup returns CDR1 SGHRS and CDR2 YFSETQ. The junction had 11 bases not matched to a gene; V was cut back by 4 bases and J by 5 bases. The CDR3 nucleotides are TGCGCCAGCAGCCAGGACGAAAACAGGGGTTATGGCTACACCTTC. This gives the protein CASSQDENRGYGYTF. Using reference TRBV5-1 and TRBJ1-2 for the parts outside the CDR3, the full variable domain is KAGVTQTPRYLIKTRGQQVTLSCSPISGHRSVSWYQQTPGQGLQFLFEYFSETQRNKGNFPGRFSGRQFSNSRSEMNVSTLELGDSALYLCASSQDENRGYGYTFGSGTRLTVV.